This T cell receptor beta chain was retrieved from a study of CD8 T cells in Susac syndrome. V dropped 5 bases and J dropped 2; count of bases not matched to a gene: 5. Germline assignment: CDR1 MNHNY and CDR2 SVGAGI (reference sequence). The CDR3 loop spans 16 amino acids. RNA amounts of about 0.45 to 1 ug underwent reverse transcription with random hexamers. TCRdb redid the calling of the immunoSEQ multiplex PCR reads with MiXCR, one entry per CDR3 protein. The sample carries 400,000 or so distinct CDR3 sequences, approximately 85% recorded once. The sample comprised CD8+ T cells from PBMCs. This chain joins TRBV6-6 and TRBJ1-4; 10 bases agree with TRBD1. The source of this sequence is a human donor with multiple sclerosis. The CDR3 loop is CASSNDRGLTNEKLFF. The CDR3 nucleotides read TGTGCCAGCAGTAACGACAGGGGGCTTACTAATGAAAAACTGTTTTTT.